This passage covers 32 T cell receptor beta chains from one sample sequenced in a study of patients and donors after allogeneic stem cell transplantation. TCRdb re-derived calls from the RT-PCR reads in MiXCR, one entry per CDR3 protein. This table holds some 880,000 distinct CDR3 sequences, around 17% found once. The specimen sequenced was blood, either unsorted or a sorted T cell fraction (not recorded which). The receptors were sampled from a human donor who was either an allogeneic HSCT recipient or a stem cell or donor lymphocyte infusion donor (not recorded which). It is not recorded whose cells these are; they may come from a transplant donor.

This clonotype was detected a few times. V gene TRBV11-2 combines with J gene TRBJ2-2; D is undetermined. From germline, CDR1 is SGHAT and CDR2 FQNNGV. The V end lost 0 bases, the J end lost 6 bases, and 14 bases lay between the germline ends. CDR3 length: 16 amino acids. The CDR3: CASSLESPPRPGELFF. The CDR3 region has the DNA TGTGCCAGCAGCTTAGAGTCGCCACCGCGTCCCGGGGAGCTGTTTTTT.

There are many counts of this clonotype. The rearrangement joins TRBV7-2 to TRBJ2-1; tentative D call: TRBD1 (6 bases). The V gene's germline CDR1 is SGHTA and CDR2 FQGNSA. With 1 base removed from V and 8 bases from J, the gap between germline ends came to 15 bases. This CDR3 region has 15 residues. CDR3 nucleotide sequence: TGTGCCAGCAGCTTAGAGGGTTCCAGGGGAGATGAGCAGTTCTTC. This sequence encodes CASSLEGSRGDEQFF. The whole variable domain, filled in from reference TRBV7-2 and TRBJ2-1, reads GAGVSQSPSNKVTEKGKDVELRCDPISGHTALYWYRQSLGQGLEFLIYFQGNSAPDKSGLPSDRFSAERTGGSVSTLTIQRTQQEDSAVYLCASSLEGSRGDEQFFGPGTRLTVL.

The chain is built from TRBV20-1 and TRBJ2-1; D may be TRBD1 or TRBD2 (5 bases each). The CDR3 is 15 residues long. The germline CDR1 and CDR2 sequences are DFQATT and SNEGSKA (reference sequence). The V end was cut by 7 bases, the J end by 3 bases, with 19 bases between. The CDR3 nucleotides are TGCAGTGAAAGAAGGGGTGCGGGCGTCTACAATGAGCAGTTCTTC. It codes for CSERRGAGVYNEQFF.

The chain links TRBV7-6 to TRBJ2-3, with D perhaps TRBD2 (6 bases). CDR1 and CDR2 (germline): SGHVS, FNYEAQ. V shed 1 base and J shed 2 bases, with 22 bases lying between them. This CDR3 spans 19 amino acids. CDR3 sequence: CASSLVLRSGGKSTDTQYF. CDR3 nucleotide sequence: TGTGCCAGCAGCTTAGTTTTGCGGTCAGGCGGGAAGTCCACAGATACGCAGTATTTT.

The genes are TRBV7-7 and TRBJ2-7; 12 bases align to TRBD2. The germline CDR1 and CDR2 sequences are SSHAT and FNYEAQ (reference sequence). This CDR3 has 15 amino acids. Trimming at V came to 1 base and at J to 5 bases, leaving 3 bases not matched to a gene. The CDR3 protein is CASSLGLAGEHEQYF. The DNA for the CDR3 is TGTGCCAGCAGCTTAGGACTAGCGGGAGAACACGAGCAGTACTTC.

V usage is TRBV6-4 and J usage is TRBJ2-2; a weak D match, TRBD1 (6 bases). The CDR3 sequence is 15 residues long. CDR1 is MRHNA and CDR2 is SNTAGT in the germline V gene. V was shortened by 6 bases and J by 0 bases, with 11 bases between the two germline ends. The DNA of the CDR3 is TGTGCCAGCAGAGAGGGACACGCGAACACCGGGGAGCTGTTTTTT. It encodes CASREGHANTGELFF.

A remark on this clonotype: One end of the junction fails to match germline, which may point to a read error. J is TRBJ1-4 and V is TRBV20-1; possibly TRBD1 for D (5 bases). Germline V gives CDR1 DFQATT, CDR2 SNEGSKA (reference sequence). The CDR3 runs to 11 residues. CDR3 coding DNA: TGCAGTGCCCGGGGGTTGAGGGAATCCCTATTT. Amino acid sequence: CSARGLRESLF.

The rearrangement uses TRBV15 and TRBJ2-3; D ambiguous. The V gene's germline CDR1 is LNHNV and CDR2 YYDKDF (reference sequence). V lost 1 base and J 4 bases, leaving 6 bases between the germline ends. The length of the CDR3 is 13 residues. In DNA form, the CDR3 reads TGTGCCACCAGCAGAGGATCGGCAGATACGCAGTATTTT. Amino acid sequence: CATSRGSADTQYF.

CDR3 region: CASSLGGNPEAFF. The CDR3 DNA follows: TGCGCCAGCAGCTTAGGAGGGAATCCTGAAGCTTTCTTT. The rearrangement joins TRBV5-1 to TRBJ1-1, with D unresolved. This CDR3 has 13 amino acids. V lost 2 bases and J 6 bases, leaving 11 bases between the germline ends. Germline V gene data show CDR1 as SGHRS and CDR2 as YFSETQ.

The chain links TRBV9 to TRBJ2-2, with D uncertain. The CDR3 sequence is 12 residues long. Trimming cost V 3 bases and J 9 bases, with 9 bases left between them. Germline lookup yields CDR1 SGDLS and CDR2 YYNGEE. CDR3 DNA: TGTGCCAGCAGCGACGAACGCAGGGAGCTGTTTTTT. Translated, it gives CASSDERRELFF.

This clonotype turned up a few times. The J gene is TRBJ2-7, the V gene TRBV7-9; TRBD1 aligns across 8 bases. Germline V gives CDR1 SEHNR, CDR2 FQNEAQ (reference sequence). The CDR3 contains 14 residues. Trimming removed 3 bases from V and 6 bases from J; junction bases left unmatched: 7. In DNA form, the CDR3 reads TGTGCCAGCAGCTTCGGACAGGGAGGAGCCGAGCAGTACTTC. Amino acids: CASSFGQGGAEQYF.

The CDR3 DNA is TGTGCCACCAGTGCTCCAACAGGGGGGCATGAGCAGTTCTTC. Its translation is CATSAPTGGHEQFF. V gene TRBV24-1 combines with J gene TRBJ2-1, with 8 bases aligning to TRBD1. Germline V gene data show CDR1 as KGHDR and CDR2 as SFDVKD. The trim removed 5 bases at V and 8 bases at J, leaving 7 bases unmatched. The CDR3 is made up of 14 amino acids.

The table lists this clonotype with many counts. The rearrangement links TRBV2 to TRBJ2-3; D not certain. The V end was cut by 6 bases, the J end by 2 bases, with 6 bases between. The V gene's germline CDR1 is SNHLY and CDR2 FYNNEI. The CDR3 extends over 12 amino acids. The CDR3 region is CASRTDTDTQYF. CDR3 sequence (DNA): TGTGCCAGCAGGACGGACACAGATACGCAGTATTTT.

The chain links TRBV4-2 to TRBJ1-1, with 7 bases identical to TRBD1. CDR1 and CDR2 (germline): LGHNA, YNFKEQ. With 1 base clipped from V and 5 bases from J, the junction kept 7 bases outside the gene matches. The CDR3 has 15 residues. CDR3 in amino acids: CASSQVTGEYTEAFF. The CDR3 nucleotides read TGTGCCAGCAGCCAAGTTACAGGGGAGTATACTGAAGCTTTCTTT.

The J gene is TRBJ1-1, the V gene TRBV10-3, with D possibly TRBD1 on 6 matching bases. Germline CDR1 is ENHRY and CDR2 is SYGVKD. V lost 2 bases to trimming and J lost 1 base, with 8 bases between them. The CDR3 spans 14 residues. The CDR3 loop reads CAISETGTNTEAFF. CDR3 sequence (DNA): TGTGCCATCAGTGAGACAGGGACGAACACTGAAGCTTTCTTT.

The chain recombines TRBV20-1 with TRBJ1-6, with D unclear. CDR1 is DFQATT, CDR2 SNEGSKA, per germline (reference sequence). The V end was cut by 3 bases, the J end by 7 bases, with 16 bases between. This CDR3 spans 15 amino acids. The CDR3 protein is CSASGLEVSNSPLHF. The CDR3 region has the DNA TGCAGTGCTAGTGGGCTGGAGGTCTCAAATTCACCCCTCCACTTT.

The V and J genes are TRBV20-1 and TRBJ2-1; 8 bases align to TRBD2. Germline V gene data show CDR1 as DFQATT and CDR2 as SNEGSKA (reference sequence). V was clipped by 1 base and J by 6 bases; unmatched bases: 8. This CDR3 has 15 residues. Here the CDR3 DNA reads TGCAGTGCTAGAGTCCCGGGACTAGTGTCCAATGAGCAGTTCTTC. It encodes CSARVPGLVSNEQFF.

This clonotype has a handful of counts. V and J are TRBV7-2 and TRBJ1-6; no clear D gene. Per germline, CDR1 SGHTA and CDR2 FQGNSA. V lost 5 bases and J lost 8, with 19 bases in between. CDR3 length: 16 amino acids. The DNA of the CDR3 is TGTGCCAGCAGCCTGAATCGGGCCGGGCGGGATTCACCCCTCCACTTT. It codes for CASSLNRAGRDSPLHF.

This clonotype has just a few counts. This chain uses TRBV27 with TRBJ2-7; 12 positions match TRBD1. J lost 7 bases, V lost 3 bases, and 10 bases had no gene match. CDR3 size: 16 residues. Germline CDR1 reads MNHEY; CDR2 reads SMNVEV (reference sequence). CDR3 amino acids: CASSFSWGQGAWEQYF. The CDR3 region has the DNA TGTGCCAGCAGTTTCTCTTGGGGACAGGGGGCTTGGGAGCAGTACTTC.

The table lists this clonotype with a few counts. The chain couples TRBV5-1 to TRBJ2-3, with D possibly matching TRBD2 (6 bases). The CDR3 spans 16 residues. Per the germline V gene, CDR1 is SGHRS and CDR2 is YFSETQ. V was pared by 0 bases and J by 0 bases, with 11 bases between. The CDR3 is CASSLAIAVSTDTQYF. Written as DNA, the CDR3 is TGCGCCAGCAGCTTGGCCATAGCGGTTAGCACAGATACGCAGTATTTT.

This clonotype has at least ten counts. This chain connects TRBV7-8 to TRBJ1-1, with TRBD1 as a possible D gene (5 bases). Germline V gene data show CDR1 as SGHVS and CDR2 as FQNEAQ. This CDR3 has 14 residues. The V and J ends lost 3 bases and 1 base respectively, with 9 bases between them. In DNA form, the CDR3 reads TGTGCCAGCAGCTTGGACCAGGGGAACACTGAAGCTTTCTTT. It specifies CASSLDQGNTEAFF.

The rearrangement uses TRBV20-1 and TRBJ1-1, with D hard to call. Per the germline V gene, CDR1 is DFQATT and CDR2 is SNEGSKA (reference sequence). Deletions cut 5 bases from V and 6 bases from J, with 10 bases between. The CDR3 has 11 residues. Here the CDR3 reads CSARYQSEAFF. The CDR3 nucleotides read TGCAGTGCTCGATACCAATCTGAAGCTTTCTTT.

This clonotype was observed a handful of times. The chain employs TRBV24-1 and TRBJ2-3; no clear D. The CDR3 is 14 amino acids. V dropped 0 bases and J dropped 3 bases, with 6 bases sitting between them. Germline V CDR1 and CDR2: KGHDR, SFDVKD. The CDR3: CATSDLYTTDTQYF. CDR3 DNA: TGTGCCACCAGTGATTTGTACACAACAGATACGCAGTATTTT.

This clonotype was detected ten times or more. V usage is TRBV12-3 or TRBV12-4 and J usage is TRBJ2-3; TRBD2 agrees at 11 bases. Unmatched junction bases numbered 7, after V lost 5 bases and J lost 6 bases. This CDR3 region has 15 residues. In DNA, the CDR3 is TGTGCCAGCAGTCCTTATAGCGGGGGGGCCGATACGCAGTATTTT. It yields the protein CASSPYSGGADTQYF.

The sample holds one count of this clonotype. This chain links TRBV4-2 with TRBJ2-7; D is ambiguous. The germline V gene has CDR1 LGHNA and CDR2 YNFKEQ. The CDR3 runs to 13 residues. Trimming removed 4 bases at V and 2 bases at J, with 9 bases between. The CDR3 sequence: CASSPYGPYEQYF. CDR3 DNA: TGTGCCAGCAGCCCGTATGGCCCCTACGAGCAGTACTTC.

This chain connects TRBV9 to TRBJ2-3, with TRBD1 matching 7 bases. J was trimmed by 5 bases and V by 1 base; bases with no gene match: 10. The germline V gene encodes CDR1 SGDLS and CDR2 YYNGEE. The CDR3 totals 16 residues. The CDR3 loop is CASSVSTGERGDTQYF. Written as DNA, the CDR3 is TGTGCCAGCAGCGTATCTACAGGGGAGAGAGGAGATACGCAGTATTTT.

The V gene is TRBV7-3, the J gene TRBJ2-2, with 9 positions matching TRBD1. With V trimmed by 0 bases and J by 4 bases, 6 bases remained unmatched. The CDR3 sequence is 17 residues long. CDR1 is SGHTA and CDR2 is FQGTGA in the germline V gene. The CDR3 is CASSLTPGQGSTGELFF. The CDR3 nucleotides are TGTGCCAGCAGCTTAACCCCGGGACAGGGAAGCACCGGGGAGCTGTTTTTT.

V usage is TRBV27 and J usage is TRBJ2-7; D is possibly TRBD2 (6 bases). V was pared by 8 bases and J by 4 bases, with 21 bases between. Germline V gives CDR1 MNHEY, CDR2 SMNVEV (reference sequence). There are 15 residues in the CDR3. DNA for the CDR3: TGTGCCAGCTCCATGCCGGGAGAAGGGCAGTACGAGCAGTACTTC. This sequence encodes CASSMPGEGQYEQYF.

This clonotype has at least ten counts. This sequence joins TRBV12-3 or TRBV12-4 and TRBJ2-7, with D perhaps given as TRBD1 or TRBD2 (6 bases each). V was trimmed by 5 bases and J by 4 bases, leaving 15 bases between them. This CDR3 contains 14 residues. CDR3 sequence (DNA): TGTGCCAGCAGTCTCTTAAGAGGGGGGTACGAGCAGTACTTC. Its protein is CASSLLRGGYEQYF.

V and J are TRBV10-3 and TRBJ2-7; possible D gene TRBD1, 5 bases. There are 13 residues in the CDR3. Between the trimmed V and J ends, which lost 4 bases and 2 bases, there was a span of 9 bases. CDR1 ENHRY and CDR2 SYGVKD come from the germline V gene. CDR3 nucleotides: TGTGCCATCAGTGTTTCGACAGCCTACGAGCAGTACTTC. This sequence encodes CAISVSTAYEQYF.

The chain has TRBV27 and TRBJ2-3; D unresolved. The V end was cut by 5 bases, the J end by 1 base, with 13 bases between. Germline values: CDR1 MNHEY, CDR2 SMNVEV (reference sequence). This CDR3 is built from 15 residues. The CDR3, as DNA: TGTGCCAGCAGTCCCCCTTTGTATCGCACAGATACGCAGTATTTT. Amino acids: CASSPPLYRTDTQYF.

V and J are TRBV3-1 and TRBJ1-4; 7 bases align to TRBD1. CDR3 size: 16 residues. The ends lost 0 bases at V and 8 bases at J; junction bases unmatched: 9. CDR1 is LGHDT and CDR2 is YNNKEL in the germline V gene (reference sequence). Here the CDR3 reads CASSQEFRGSWEKLFF. CDR3 sequence (DNA): TGTGCCAGCAGCCAAGAATTCAGGGGGAGTTGGGAAAAACTGTTTTTT.